This T cell receptor beta chain was identified in a study of CD8 T cells in Susac syndrome. Note on this clonotype: Its antigen is unknown.

An input of about 0.5 to 1 ug of RNA was subjected to reverse transcription using random hexamers. Amplification of TCR beta CDR3 spanned 54 Vbeta and 13 Jbeta via immunoSEQ multiplex PCR. From the immunoSEQ multiplex PCR reads, TCRdb called clonotypes with MiXCR, one entry per CDR3 protein. The sample includes 330,000 or so distinct CDR3 sequences, 65% to 90% of them seen just once. Trimming at V came to 5 bases and at J to 4 bases, leaving 8 bases not matched to a gene. The germline V gene has CDR1 SEHNR and CDR2 FQNEAQ (reference sequence). The CDR3 consists of 16 residues. Notes on the study in general: Acknowledgment was made by the study that its TCR sequencing and HLA analysis involved a relatively small number of individuals.

CD8+ and CD4+ T cells from blood underwent TCR beta sequencing. FACS enriched CD8+ TEMRA cells, while bulk CD8+ and CD4+ were negatively isolated. The sequencing input was CD8+ T cells from PBMCs. The chain joins TRBV7-9 to TRBJ2-1; 10 positions match TRBD1. The TCR comes from a human donor with multiple sclerosis. The CDR3 DNA reads TGTGCCAGCAGCAAAAGACAGGGGGCTGAGTACAATGAGCAGTTCTTC. It codes for CASSKRQGAEYNEQFF.